This is a list of T cell receptor beta chains from one sample in a study of shared clonotypes between healthy human individuals. Some clones are missing from TCRdb's copy, which holds only in-frame ones; the method was immunoSEQ multiplex PCR. Of about 2,200,000 clones listed, 90% to 95% are singletons. Sequencing was done on a sample of naive CD8+ T cells from PBMCs. The origin of the receptors is a man aged 18 to 30 in good health. Some clones in this sample may be carry-over from other donors' samples. Each CDR3 is given with its conserved first and last residue. D genes are given only for firm matches. Some rows mark clone size as missing; the rest say once, few, many or name a class of expanded clone.

j_gene | d_gene | v_gene | abundance | CDR3aa | CDR3nt
TRBJ1-1 | - | TRBV4-1 | - | CASSRQSTAGRWKTTEAFF | TGCGCCAGCAGCCGCCAATCCACGGCCGGTCGATGGAAGACCACTGAAGCTTTCTTT
TRBJ2-7 | - | TRBV19 | - | CASSIIGGGLYEQYF | TGTGCCAGTAGTATAATTGGCGGTGGATTGTACGAGCAGTACTTC
TRBJ1-2 | - | TRBV9 | - | CASSAGGRNYGYTF | TGTGCCAGCAGCGCGGGGGGCAGAAACTATGGCTACACCTTC
TRBJ1-2 | - | TRBV5-8 | - | CASSSREGEGIYGYTF | TGTGCCAGCAGCTCCCGTGAAGGGGAAGGTATCTATGGCTACACCTTC
TRBJ1-1 | TRBD1 | TRBV9 | - | CASSQGGASTEAFF | TGTGCCAGCAGCCAGGGGGGGGCGAGCACTGAAGCTTTCTTT
TRBJ2-3 | - | TRBV7-8 | - | CASSLVSTDTQYF | TGTGCCAGCAGCTTAGTAAGCACAGATACGCAGTATTTT
TRBJ2-5 | - | TRBV6-6 | - | CASSYPPGGEETQYF | TGTGCCAGCAGTTACCCCCCCGGGGGCGAAGAGACCCAGTACTTC
TRBJ2-3 | - | TRBV7-8 | - | CASSLGEYRTDTQYF | TGTGCCAGCAGCTTAGGGGAGTATCGCACAGATACGCAGTATTTT
TRBJ2-6 | - | TRBV29-1 | - | CSVEPVEAGANVLTF | TGCAGCGTTGAACCAGTGGAGGCTGGGGCCAACGTCCTGACTTTC
TRBJ2-5 | - | TRBV28 | - | CASSLKGIRETQYF | TGTGCCAGCAGCCTCAAAGGGATTCGAGAGACCCAGTACTTC
TRBJ2-1 | - | TRBV5-1 | - | CASSLVGIGVEQFF | TGCGCCAGCAGCTTGGTGGGTATAGGAGTGGAGCAGTTCTTC
TRBJ2-7 | TRBD1 | TRBV4-3 | - | CASSQDRAGEQYF | TGCGCCAGCAGCCAGGACAGGGCGGGCGAGCAGTACTTC
TRBJ2-1 | TRBD1 | TRBV27 | - | CASSLGAGTVKYNEQFF | TGTGCCAGCAGTTTGGGGGCCGGGACAGTAAAGTACAATGAGCAGTTCTTC
TRBJ2-7 | TRBD1 | TRBV9 | - | CASSTPGQGARGEQYF | TGTGCCAGCAGCACCCCGGGACAGGGGGCCCGTGGAGAGCAGTACTTC
TRBJ2-1 | - | TRBV9 | - | CASSVAGAPDEQFF | TGTGCCAGCAGCGTAGCTGGAGCCCCCGATGAGCAGTTCTTC
TRBJ1-2 | - | TRBV19 | - | CASTGGKGYTF | TGTGCCAGTACCGGAGGGAAAGGCTACACCTTC
TRBJ2-5 | - | TRBV5-1 | - | CASRLTGIQETQYF | TGCGCCAGCAGGTTGACAGGCATCCAAGAGACCCAGTACTTC
TRBJ2-1 | - | TRBV7-9 | - | CASSLWGLYNEQFF | TGTGCCAGCAGCTTATGGGGCCTATACAATGAGCAGTTCTTC
TRBJ1-1 | - | TRBV7-8 | few | CASSPYTGQDTEAFF | TGTGCCAGCAGCCCGTATACAGGGCAGGACACTGAAGCTTTCTTT
TRBJ1-1 | - | TRBV9 | - | CASSVAADTEAFF | TGTGCCAGCAGCGTAGCCGCGGACACTGAAGCTTTCTTT
TRBJ2-7 | TRBD2 | TRBV14 | - | CASSQAYGGSYEQYF | TGTGCCAGCAGCCAAGCATACGGGGGGTCCTACGAGCAGTACTTC
TRBJ1-5 | TRBD1 | TRBV28 | few | CASKPGQGWGNQPQHF | TGTGCCAGCAAACCGGGACAGGGATGGGGCAATCAGCCCCAGCATTTT
TRBJ2-1 | TRBD1 | TRBV27 | - | CASSSRDRGYNEQFF | TGTGCCAGCAGTTCCCGGGACAGGGGGTACAATGAGCAGTTCTTC
TRBJ2-7 | TRBD1 | TRBV13 | - | CASSAGQGDLYEQYF | TGTGCCAGCAGCGCCGGACAGGGCGACCTATACGAGCAGTACTTC
TRBJ2-1 | TRBD2 | TRBV10-2 | - | CASSDLGLDGNEQFF | TGCGCCAGCAGTGATTTGGGACTAGACGGTAATGAGCAGTTCTTC
TRBJ2-7 | TRBD2 | TRBV4-1 | - | CASSQEPGLAAYEQYF | TGCGCCAGCAGCCAAGAGCCGGGACTAGCCGCCTACGAGCAGTACTTC
TRBJ2-7 | TRBD1 | TRBV2 | - | CASRGQGEDEQYF | TGTGCCAGCAGGGGACAGGGGGAAGACGAGCAGTACTTC
TRBJ2-7 | - | TRBV7-6 | - | CASSTPGRASHEQYF | TGTGCCAGCAGCACACCGGGACGGGCGTCCCACGAGCAGTACTTC
TRBJ2-7 | - | TRBV5-1 | - | CASSPQGSEQYF | TGCGCCAGCAGCCCACAGGGTTCCGAGCAGTACTTC
TRBJ2-7 | TRBD2 | TRBV6-6 | - | CASSYSSGRGPYEQYF | TGTGCCAGCAGTTACTCCAGCGGGAGGGGACCCTACGAGCAGTACTTC
TRBJ1-1 | - | TRBV5-6 | - | CASRGTPSEAFF | TGTGCCAGCAGGGGGACACCGAGCGAAGCTTTCTTT
TRBJ2-7 | - | TRBV4-1 | - | CASSQERGYEQYF | TGCGCCAGCAGCCAAGAGCGAGGCTACGAGCAGTACTTC
TRBJ2-7 | TRBD2 | TRBV28 | - | CASSVSGRSRYEQYF | TGTGCCAGCAGCGTTAGCGGGAGGAGTCGCTACGAGCAGTACTTC
TRBJ2-2 | - | TRBV19 | - | CAVRRGSNTGELFF | TGTGCCGTCAGAAGGGGGTCGAACACCGGGGAGCTGTTTTTT
TRBJ2-5 | - | TRBV4-1 | - | CASSQDPVRLDIGTQYF | TGCGCCAGCAGCCAAGATCCGGTGCGACTAGATATCGGGACCCAGTACTTC
TRBJ1-2 | - | TRBV7-9 | - | CASSFGPNYGYTF | TGTGCCAGCAGCTTCGGCCCTAACTATGGCTACACCTTC
TRBJ1-5 | - | TRBV28 | - | CASSLGGLMWPDQPQHF | TGTGCCAGCAGTCTCGGCGGGCTAATGTGGCCCGATCAGCCCCAGCATTTT
TRBJ2-3 | TRBD2 | TRBV6-1 | - | CASSESLAGVTDTQYF | TGTGCCAGCAGTGAGTCACTAGCGGGAGTTACAGATACGCAGTATTTT
TRBJ2-7 | TRBD1 | TRBV6-6 | - | CASSTGQGGEQYF | TGTGCCAGCAGTACAGGACAGGGCGGCGAGCAGTACTTC
TRBJ2-7 | - | TRBV5-6 | - | CASSLGINEQYF | TGTGCCAGCAGCTTGGGTATAAACGAGCAGTACTTC
TRBJ1-1 | TRBD1 | TRBV29-1 | once | CSVIPLDRGTEAFF | TGCAGCGTCATACCACTGGACAGGGGCACTGAAGCTTTCTTT
TRBJ2-1 | TRBD1 | TRBV18 | - | CASAVLDRDNEQFF | TGTGCCAGCGCTGTCCTAGACAGGGACAATGAGCAGTTCTTC
TRBJ2-2 | - | TRBV10-3 | - | CAIGTVNTGELFF | TGTGCCATCGGGACGGTGAACACCGGGGAGCTGTTTTTT
TRBJ2-7 | - | TRBV4-2 | - | CASSQEGAGYYEQYF | TGTGCCAGCAGCCAAGAGGGTGCGGGGTATTACGAGCAGTACTTC
TRBJ2-7 | - | TRBV7-7 | - | CASSRDPGTAEQYF | TGTGCCAGCAGCCGAGATCCGGGAACGGCCGAGCAGTACTTC
TRBJ2-7 | - | TRBV28 | - | CASSGSRIIYEQYF | TGTGCCAGCAGCGGGTCCAGAATTATCTACGAGCAGTACTTC
TRBJ1-2 | TRBD1 | TRBV11-2 | - | CASSSRQGDNYGYTF | TGTGCCAGCAGCTCGCGACAGGGGGATAACTATGGCTACACCTTC
TRBJ2-3 | - | TRBV19 | - | CASTPGPSTDTQYF | TGTGCCAGTACCCCCGGGCCCTCAACAGATACGCAGTATTTT
TRBJ2-7 | - | TRBV2 | once | CASSEDRKVYEQYF | TGTGCCAGCAGTGAAGATCGGAAGGTGTACGAGCAGTACTTC
TRBJ2-7 | - | TRBV10-3 | - | CAISESGAYYEQYF | TGTGCCATCAGTGAATCGGGAGCATACTACGAGCAGTACTTC
TRBJ2-3 | - | TRBV29-1 | - | CSAASRPTDTQYF | TGCAGCGCCGCGTCCAGGCCCACAGATACGCAGTATTTT
TRBJ2-3 | TRBD2 | TRBV5-5 | once | CASSLAAASGRKYF | TGTGCCAGCAGCTTGGCGGCCGCTAGCGGGAGGAAGTATTTT
TRBJ1-1 | - | TRBV7-6 | - | CASSLAGANTEAFF | TGTGCCAGCAGCTTAGCAGGGGCTAACACTGAAGCTTTCTTT
TRBJ1-3 | TRBD1 | TRBV5-5 | - | CASSRTWDRGNTIYF | TGTGCCAGCAGCCGGACCTGGGACAGGGGAAACACCATATATTTT
TRBJ2-7 | - | TRBV7-8 | once | CASSLVGNSFSYEQYF | TGTGCCAGCAGCTTAGTCGGTAACAGCTTTTCCTACGAGCAGTACTTC
TRBJ2-5 | - | TRBV25-1 | once | CASSVKETQYF | TGTGCCAGCAGTGTAAAAGAGACCCAGTACTTC
TRBJ2-1 | TRBD2 | TRBV4-3 | - | CASSLAGGPSYNEQFF | TGCGCCAGCAGCTTAGCGGGAGGCCCCTCCTACAATGAGCAGTTCTTC
TRBJ2-2 | - | TRBV27 | - | CASSLFAWSEVRYTGELFF | TGTGCCAGCAGTTTATTCGCGTGGTCAGAGGTGCGGTACACCGGGGAGCTGTTTTTT
TRBJ1-1 | - | TRBV5-1 | - | CASSLGSVRGVEAFF | TGCGCCAGCAGTTTGGGGTCCGTCCGGGGGGTTGAAGCTTTCTTT